This T cell receptor beta chain came from a study of blood T cell repertoires in COVID-19. Study as a whole: From the United States, Italy and Spain came samples of acute and convalescent COVID-19.

This clone was seen just once. In the source study's methods: Amplification from reference gene primers served as the basis for estimated nucleated cell counts. This table comes from immunoSEQ multiplex PCR, and its TCRdb copy is limited to in-frame clones, with some not included. The V and J calls and clone size come from that table; D and trimming were worked out from the DNA. The profile shows 150,000 to 200,000 clones, 86% of them singletons. The CDR3 covers 13 residues. The V and J ends lost 3 bases and 10 bases respectively, with 15 bases between them. CDR1 and CDR2 (germline): SGHNT, YENEEA. The receptor was isolated from a man aged 50 to 60 with active or convalescent COVID-19. The chain recombines TRBV11-3 with TRBJ1-1; D call uncertain. Sample: peripheral blood. The CDR3 sequence: CASSFSTDPGAFF. The CDR3 DNA sequence: TGTGCCAGCAGCTTTAGTACAGACCCTGGAGCTTTCTTT. Full variable domain (rest looked up from reference TRBV11-3 and TRBJ1-1): EAGVVQSPRYKIIEKKQPVAFWCNPISGHNTLYWYLQNLGQGPELLIRYENEEAVDDSQLPKDRFSAERLKGVDSTLKIQPAELGDSAVYLCASSFSTDPGAFFGQGTRLTVV.